Presented here are 12 T cell receptor beta chains from one specimen sequenced in a study of molecular identifiers for immune sequencing clone quantification. TCRdb re-derived calls from the PCR reads in MiXCR, one entry per CDR3 protein. Here the sample spans more than 550,000 distinct CDR3 sequences, roughly 25% being singletons. Material: naive CD8+ T cells from blood, with Jurkat cell RNA spiked in. Subset of the sample: FACS-sorted CD8+CD4-CCR7+CD45RA+ naive T cells. All receptors derive from a human donor in good health. Some libraries in this study had Jurkat cell RNA spiked in.

This clonotype was seen many times. The genes are TRBV4-3 and TRBJ2-7, with 7 bases that match TRBD1. The CDR3 is 15 amino acids. With 0 bases clipped from V and 6 bases from J, the junction kept 8 bases outside the gene matches. In germline, CDR1 is LGHNA, CDR2 YSLEER. The DNA of the CDR3 is TGCGCCAGCAGCCAAGAGGGAGACAGGGCATCCGAGCAGTACTTC. Its translation: CASSQEGDRASEQYF.

V gene TRBV20-1 combines with J gene TRBJ2-1; TRBD2 matches 11 bases. Germline CDR1 is DFQATT and CDR2 is SNEGSKA (reference sequence). This CDR3 spans 19 amino acids. V trimming: 7 bases; J trimming: 4 bases; junction bases outside the gene matches: 21. CDR3: CSVPSGAVPGLAEYNEQFF. CDR3 in DNA: TGCAGTGTCCCTTCAGGGGCGGTCCCGGGACTAGCGGAGTACAATGAGCAGTTCTTC.

As for this clonotype: Since a much larger clone is just one base distant, this may be a read error. The V and J genes are TRBV5-6 and TRBJ2-7; D may match TRBD1 or TRBD2 (6 bases each). The CDR3 is 13 amino acids. Germline V gene data show CDR1 as SGHDT and CDR2 as YYEEEE. CDR3 nucleotide sequence: TGTGCCAGCAGCTTGCGACAGGACTACAAGCAGTACTTC. It yields the protein CASSLRQDYKQYF.

The V and J genes are TRBV2 and TRBJ2-5; possibly TRBD1 for D (5 bases). The V end lost 2 bases, the J end lost 2 bases, and 15 bases lay between the germline ends. The germline V gene encodes CDR1 SNHLY and CDR2 FYNNEI. The CDR3 is 16 amino acids. CDR3 protein: CASSESAGFGQETQYF. In nucleotides, the CDR3 is TGTGCCAGCAGTGAATCGGCAGGGTTCGGGCAAGAGACCCAGTACTTC.

As for this clonotype: A much larger clone lies one base from this, so it may be a read error. The chain's CDR3 is CASSHAAGAGRHRETQYF. CDR3 nucleotides: TGTGCCAGCAGCCACGCAGCCGGGGCCGGAAGACACCGAGAGACCCAGTACTTC. The genes are TRBV4-2 and TRBJ2-5, with D perhaps assigned TRBD1 or TRBD2 (5 bases each). The germline CDR1 and CDR2 sequences are LGHNA and YNFKEQ. The CDR3 covers 18 residues. Trimming stripped 3 bases from V and 4 bases from J, with 24 bases between.

As to this clonotype: A much larger clonotype is one base distant, so this may be a read error. This chain connects TRBV29-1 to TRBJ2-5; D is perhaps TRBD1 (7 bases). Germline V CDR1 and CDR2: SQVTM, ANQGSEA. The V end was cut by 1 base, the J end by 5 bases, with 26 bases between. The CDR3 is 18 amino acids. Here the CDR3 reads CSVEAQDWAGTAWETQYF. For the CDR3, the DNA is TGCAGCGTTGAAGCTCAAGATTGGGCGGGGACAGCGTGGGAGACCCAGTACTTC. Using reference TRBV29-1 and TRBJ2-5 for the parts outside the CDR3, the full variable domain is SAVISQKPSRDICQRGTSLTIQCQVDSQVTMMFWYRQQPGQSLTLIATANQGSEATYESGFVIDKFPISRPNLTFSTLTVSNMSPEDSSIYLCSVEAQDWAGTAWETQYFGPGTRLLVL.

In this sample, this clonotype turned up a few times. This sequence joins TRBV13 and TRBJ2-7; D not resolved. Deletions cut 4 bases from V and 6 bases from J, with 10 bases between. The CDR3 spans 12 residues. Looked up from germline, CDR1 is PRHDT and CDR2 is FYEKMQ (reference sequence). Here the CDR3 reads CASSSTFLEQYF. The CDR3 bases are TGTGCCAGCAGCTCCACGTTCCTCGAGCAGTACTTC.

A word on this clonotype: This may be a read error: a much more frequent sequence differs by one nucleotide. This sequence joins TRBV30 and TRBJ2-7, with no clear D. The ends were cut back, 0 bases at V and 3 bases at J, with 9 bases in the middle. The CDR3 extends over 13 amino acids. Germline values: CDR1 GTSNPN, CDR2 SVGIG (reference sequence). CDR3 nucleotides: TGTGCCTGGAGTGTAATTCCGGACTACGAGCAGTACTTC. Translated, it gives CAWSVIPDYEQYF.

The chain links TRBV5-1 to TRBJ2-2, with TRBD1 matching 11 bases. Germline assignment: CDR1 SGHRS and CDR2 YFSETQ. With V trimmed by 4 bases and J by 4 bases, 18 bases remained unmatched. This CDR3 is 20 amino acids long. For the CDR3, the DNA is TGCGCCAGCAGCCGGTCCCGGACAGGGGGCGTAATTTCATTCACCGGGGAGCTGTTTTTT. It specifies CASSRSRTGGVISFTGELFF.

In its sample, this clonotype was seen a few times. J is TRBJ2-7 and V is TRBV19, with TRBD2 identical over 8 bases. CDR1 and CDR2 (germline): LNHDA, SQIVND (reference sequence). V shed 1 base and J 2 bases; nucleotides not matched to a gene: 4. The CDR3 runs to 15 residues. CDR3 protein: CASSIGQRGTYEQYF. The CDR3 DNA sequence: TGTGCCAGTAGTATAGGTCAGCGGGGGACCTACGAGCAGTACTTC.

This clonotype appeared a few times. The CDR3 protein is CASSLGVLLVRETQYF. In DNA, the CDR3 is TGTGCCAGCAGCTTAGGGGTTCTATTGGTGAGAGAGACCCAGTACTTC. This chain uses TRBV7-2 with TRBJ2-5; D unclear. CDR3 size: 16 residues. The germline V gene encodes CDR1 SGHTA and CDR2 FQGNSA. V gave up 1 base and J gave up 4 bases, with 16 bases separating them.

The chain combines TRBV18 with TRBJ1-5, with D possibly TRBD1 on 6 matching bases. V was clipped by 3 bases and J by 6 bases, with 15 bases between them. The CDR3 totals 15 residues. Germline-derived CDR1 and CDR2 are KGHSH and LQKENI. In nucleotides, the CDR3 is TGTGCCAGCTCACCGGGGGGGCTTGGCATTCAGCCCCAGCATTTT. It translates to CASSPGGLGIQPQHF. Looking up the rest from reference TRBV18 and TRBJ1-5 gives the full variable domain: NAGVMQNPRHLVRRRGQEARLRCSPMKGHSHVYWYRQLPEEGLKFMVYLQKENIIDESGMPKERFSAEFPKEGPSILRIQQVVRGDSAAYFCASSPGGLGIQPQHFGDGTRLSIL.